This entry concerns a single T cell receptor (beta chain). The antigen remains unidentified. The sample belongs to a study of T cells in localized non-small cell lung cancer. The table came from immunoSEQ multiplex PCR; TCRdb's copy has only in-frame clones and leaves some out. The sample consists of some 39,000 clones, 86% of them appearing once. Broader study findings: Sequencing involved a lone tumor region, leaving heterogeneity possible.

Germline CDR1 is MNHNY and CDR2 is SVGAGI (reference sequence). CDR3 length: 15 amino acids. Trimming took 0 bases from V and 7 from J, leaving 15 bases between them. V is TRBV6-6 and J is TRBJ1-2; D not resolved. Sequencing was performed on peripheral blood mononuclear cells, taken before any cancer treatment. The sequence was obtained from a male donor aged 60 or older with stage II lung adenocarcinoma. For the CDR3, the DNA is TGTGCCAGCAGTTACTCGAAGGGAGTTCGCTTTGGCTACACCTTC. Protein product: CASSYSKGVRFGYTF.